Listed here are 31 T cell receptor beta chains from one sample, sequenced in a study of T cells after posttransplantation cyclophosphamide (dated by TCRdb to 2016 to 2017). Viable CD3+CD4+ or CD3+CD8+ cells that were CCR7+CD45RA+CD45RO-CD95-CD27+CD28+ were defined as naive T cells. Library preparation used the immunoSEQ multiplex PCR assay. TCRdb retrieved this table from immuneACCESS and kept in-frame rearrangements only. Not all clones are present; in checked studies, unresolved V genes account for under half, and no reason is known for the remainder. This sample is represented by about 16,000 clones; 94% of them were singletons. Around 0.26% of the sample comes from the top ten. The material sequenced was naive CD4+ T cells sorted from blood. Receptor source: a woman in her forties or fifties in good health and a related stem cell transplant donor.

The CDR3 sequence: CASSALGAGGVGEQFF. Here the CDR3 DNA reads TGTGCCAGCAGCGCCCTCGGAGCGGGAGGAGTCGGTGAGCAGTTCTTC. The genes are TRBV9 and TRBJ2-1; 9 bases line up with TRBD2. CDR1 and CDR2 from the germline V gene are SGDLS and YYNGEE. The ends lost 3 bases at V and 9 bases at J; junction bases unmatched: 13. This CDR3 is built from 16 residues.

V is TRBV15 and J is TRBJ1-4, with D uncertain. The germline CDR1 and CDR2 sequences are LNHNV and YYDKDF (reference sequence). V was trimmed by 1 base and J by 8 bases, leaving 14 bases between them. CDR3 length equals 15 residues. Here the CDR3 reads CATSRVSPPGEKLFF. CDR3 nucleotides: TGTGCCACCAGCAGAGTGTCGCCACCGGGGGAAAAACTGTTTTTT.

This rearrangement joins TRBV19 to TRBJ2-3, with no clear D. Trimming cost V 5 bases and J 2 bases, with 11 bases left between them. In germline, CDR1 is LNHDA, CDR2 SQIVND (reference sequence). The CDR3 is 14 amino acids. This CDR3 is CASSLQEITDTQYF. The CDR3 DNA reads as TGTGCCAGTAGTCTTCAGGAAATCACAGATACGCAGTATTTT.

This chain uses TRBV27 with TRBJ2-2; perhaps TRBD1 as D (6 bases). This CDR3 is 15 amino acids long. Germline-derived CDR1 and CDR2 are MNHEY and SMNVEV (reference sequence). Trimming took off 5 bases at V and 1 base at J, with 11 bases between the two ends. The CDR3 DNA sequence: TGTGCCAGCAGTGATCGGACAGAGAACACCGGGGAGCTGTTTTTT. Translation gives CASSDRTENTGELFF.

CDR3 DNA: TGTGCCAGCAGCACCACAGGGGCACAAGATGAAAAACTGTTTTTT. It encodes CASSTTGAQDEKLFF. V and J are TRBV6-5 and TRBJ1-4, with 7 nucleotides matching TRBD1. Germline V lookup: CDR1 MNHEY, CDR2 SVGAGI. The CDR3 is made up of 15 amino acids. J gave up 6 bases and V 6 bases, and 10 bases lay outside the gene matches.

This chain uses TRBV9 with TRBJ2-3; TRBD1 agrees at 7 bases. With 4 bases clipped from V and 4 bases from J, the junction kept 12 bases outside the gene matches. This CDR3 has 16 residues. Germline-derived CDR1 and CDR2 are SGDLS and YYNGEE. CDR3 sequence: CASSLRQGGAPDTQYF. In nucleotides, the CDR3 is TGTGCCAGCAGCCTCCGCCAAGGGGGCGCCCCAGATACGCAGTATTTT.

This clone was recorded once. The V gene is TRBV10-3, the J gene TRBJ2-7; 10 bases map to TRBD2. The CDR3 sequence is 12 residues long. Germline V CDR1 and CDR2: ENHRY, SYGVKD. After removal of 9 bases from V and 6 bases from J, the junction contained 5 bases not matched to a gene. DNA for the CDR3: TGTGCCATTTTAGCGGGAGGCGGCGAGCAGTACTTC. This codes for CAILAGGGEQYF.

V and J are TRBV28 and TRBJ2-6; no firm D call. Germline assignment: CDR1 MDHEN and CDR2 SYDVKM. The CDR3 consists of 16 residues. The ends were cut back, 0 bases at V and 0 bases at J, with 6 bases in the middle. CDR3 loop: CASSLWTNSGANVLTF. In nucleotides, the CDR3 is TGTGCCAGCAGTTTATGGACAAACTCTGGGGCCAACGTCCTGACTTTC.

This clone has a single count. This chain uses TRBV30 with TRBJ2-2, with TRBD2 as a possible D gene (5 bases). Trimming shortened V by 2 bases and J by 5 bases, and 9 bases separated the two germline ends. This CDR3 spans 13 amino acids. Germline V gene sequence: CDR1 GTSNPN, CDR2 SVGIG (reference sequence). CDR3 nucleotides: TGTGCCTGGAGTCCTAGCCTAACCGGGGAGCTGTTTTTT. It translates to CAWSPSLTGELFF. Together with reference TRBV30 and TRBJ2-2, the CDR3 gives the full variable domain: SQTIHQWPATLVQPVGSPLSLECTVEGTSNPNLYWYRQAAGRGLQLLFYSVGIGQISSEVPQNLSASRPQDRQFILSSKKLLLSDSGFYLCAWSPSLTGELFFGEGSRLTVL.

The CDR3 DNA sequence: TGTGCCTGGAGCCGAACTAGCGGGAGATCAGATACGCAGTATTTT. Translated: CAWSRTSGRSDTQYF. This rearrangement joins TRBV30 to TRBJ2-3; TRBD2 agrees at 11 bases. V lost 3 bases and J lost 4; bases outside the gene matches: 6. CDR1 and CDR2 from the germline V gene are GTSNPN and SVGIG (reference sequence). This CDR3 is 15 amino acids long.

The chain is built from TRBV7-2 and TRBJ2-3, with 7 bases fitting TRBD2. With 8 bases clipped from V and 3 bases from J, the junction kept 8 bases outside the gene matches. The CDR3 length is 14 residues. Germline V gives CDR1 SGHTA, CDR2 FQGNSA. Here the CDR3 DNA reads TGTGCCAGCTCTACAGGCGGGGGAACAGATACGCAGTATTTT. Translation: CASSTGGGTDTQYF. Based on the CDR3 plus reference TRBV7-2 and TRBJ2-3, the full variable domain is GAGVSQSPSNKVTEKGKDVELRCDPISGHTALYWYRQSLGQGLEFLIYFQGNSAPDKSGLPSDRFSAERTGGSVSTLTIQRTQQEDSAVYLCASSTGGGTDTQYFGPGTRLTVL.

This clone was counted once. The chain recombines TRBV9 with TRBJ1-1; 8 bases are shared with TRBD1. Germline V gives CDR1 SGDLS, CDR2 YYNGEE. The CDR3 is 14 residues long. V lost 3 bases to trimming and J lost 5 bases; unmatched junction nucleotides: 6. The CDR3 spells CASSAQGAGTEAFF. For the CDR3, the DNA is TGTGCCAGCAGCGCTCAGGGGGCAGGTACTGAAGCTTTCTTT. The full variable domain, rest sourced from reference TRBV9 and TRBJ1-1, is DSGVTQTPKHLITATGQRVTLRCSPRSGDLSVYWYQQSLDQGLQFLIQYYNGEERAKGNILERFSAQQFPDLHSELNLSSLELGDSALYFCASSAQGAGTEAFFGQGTRLTVV.

The chain is built from TRBV28 and TRBJ1-5; D is possibly TRBD1 (5 bases). Per the germline V gene, CDR1 is MDHEN and CDR2 is SYDVKM. The CDR3 is 13 residues long. With 3 bases removed from V and 13 bases from J, the gap between germline ends came to 16 bases. The CDR3 sequence: CASSLPGRSSQHF. As DNA, the CDR3 is TGTGCCAGCAGTTTGCCAGGGCGAAGTTCACAGCATTTT.

J is TRBJ1-5 and V is TRBV4-1; D unclear. The germline CDR1 and CDR2 sequences are MGHRA and YSYEKL. The CDR3 length is 16 residues. Trimming pared 0 bases from V and 4 bases from J, leaving 13 bases between. In nucleotides, the CDR3 is TGCGCCAGCAGCCAAGACGGTGGTGACACAAATCAGCCCCAGCATTTT. Translation gives CASSQDGGDTNQPQHF.

The chain has TRBV18 and TRBJ2-2; TRBD2 matches 11 bases. Germline trimming cut 4 bases from V and 5 bases from J; bases unmatched to any gene: 9. CDR3 length: 17 amino acids. Germline loops: CDR1 KGHSH, CDR2 LQKENI. The CDR3, as DNA: TGTGCCAGCTCACTCGGACTAGCGGGTGCTTGGACCGGGGAGCTGTTTTTT. Translation gives CASSLGLAGAWTGELFF.

This clone has just one count. J is TRBJ1-3 and V is TRBV19, with a possible D match to TRBD1 (6 bases). In germline, CDR1 is LNHDA, CDR2 SQIVND (reference sequence). The CDR3 covers 14 residues. Trimming shortened V by 7 bases and J by 4 bases, and 14 bases separated the two germline ends. In DNA form, the CDR3 reads TGTGCCAGTACCACCACAGGGACCGGAAACACCATATATTTT. It encodes CASTTTGTGNTIYF. The full variable domain, completed using reference TRBV19 and TRBJ1-3, is DGGITQSPKYLFRKEGQNVTLSCEQNLNHDAMYWYRQDPGQGLRLIYYSQIVNDFQKGDIAEGYSVSREKKESFPLTVTSAQKNPTAFYLCASTTTGTGNTIYFGEGSWLTVV.

The chain couples TRBV7-8 to TRBJ1-5, with D uncertain. V lost 2 bases and J lost 2, with 7 bases in between. The length of the CDR3 is 14 residues. Germline CDR1 reads SGHVS; CDR2 reads FQNEAQ. The CDR3 DNA is TGTGCCAGCAGCTTAAGCCTTGGCAATCAGCCCCAGCATTTT. This sequence encodes CASSLSLGNQPQHF.

This sequence joins TRBV30 and TRBJ2-7; no reliable D call. This CDR3 comprises 11 residues. Trimming pared 2 bases from V and 7 bases from J, leaving 9 bases between. Germline V lookup: CDR1 GTSNPN, CDR2 SVGIG (reference sequence). The CDR3 region is CAWSNLREQYF. The CDR3 DNA follows: TGTGCCTGGAGTAACCTCCGGGAGCAGTACTTC.

The chain employs TRBV7-2 and TRBJ2-3; TRBD2 matches 10 bases. Germline assignment: CDR1 SGHTA and CDR2 FQGNSA. V dropped 5 bases and J dropped 2; count of bases not matched to a gene: 7. This CDR3 spans 16 amino acids. Written as DNA, the CDR3 is TGTGCCAGCAGCCTTTCCGGACTAGCGGACACAGATACGCAGTATTTT. Its protein is CASSLSGLADTDTQYF.

This clone has a handful of counts. DNA of the CDR3: TGTGCCAGCAGGGGAGATAATGAAAAACTGTTTTTT. This gives the protein CASRGDNEKLFF. The V call is TRBV2, the J call TRBJ1-4; D not certain. This CDR3 is 12 amino acids long. Germline assignment: CDR1 SNHLY and CDR2 FYNNEI. Trimming removed 6 bases at V and 4 bases at J, with 6 bases between.

The chain recombines TRBV10-2 with TRBJ2-1; 7 bases line up with TRBD2. This CDR3 contains 14 residues. The germline V gene has CDR1 WSHSY and CDR2 SAAADI. V lost 6 bases and J lost 10; bases outside the gene matches: 12. CDR3 sequence (DNA): TGCGCCAGCAGGGCCGGGGGGACGATGATAGAGCAGTTCTTC. Translating gives CASRAGGTMIEQFF.

The chain employs TRBV9 and TRBJ1-5; D is perhaps TRBD1 (5 bases). There are 13 residues in the CDR3. Trimming took off 2 bases at V and 2 bases at J, with 5 bases between the two ends. CDR1 is SGDLS, CDR2 YYNGEE, per germline. CDR3 loop: CASSVRGNQPQHF. The CDR3 region has the DNA TGTGCCAGCAGCGTCAGGGGCAATCAGCCCCAGCATTTT.

The V call is TRBV9, the J call TRBJ1-1; 8 bases align to TRBD1. CDR3 size: 16 residues. The junction had 10 bases not matched to a gene; V was cut back by 2 bases and J by 4 bases. Germline-derived CDR1 and CDR2 are SGDLS and YYNGEE. The CDR3 here is CASSVGSGGDITEAFF. The CDR3 nucleotides read TGTGCCAGCAGCGTCGGGTCAGGGGGCGATATCACTGAAGCTTTCTTT.

The J gene is TRBJ1-1, the V gene TRBV6-4; 8 positions match TRBD1. Germline trimming cut 0 bases from V and 4 bases from J; bases unmatched to any gene: 4. Germline loops: CDR1 MRHNA, CDR2 SNTAGT. This CDR3 has 15 amino acids. In DNA form, the CDR3 reads TGTGCCAGCAGTGACTCGACAGGGGCGAGCACTGAAGCTTTCTTT. Amino acids: CASSDSTGASTEAFF.

The chain has TRBV5-4 and TRBJ1-3; the match to TRBD1 covers 9 bases. With V trimmed by 2 bases and J by 0 bases, 3 bases remained unmatched. Germline loops: CDR1 SGHNT, CDR2 YYREEE (reference sequence). The CDR3 length is 16 residues. This CDR3 is CASSFGTGISGNTIYF. The CDR3 DNA sequence: TGTGCCAGCAGCTTTGGGACAGGGATCTCTGGAAACACCATATATTTT.

V gene TRBV9 combines with J gene TRBJ1-1, with D tentatively TRBD1 (5 bases). With 2 bases removed from V and 6 bases from J, the gap between germline ends came to 8 bases. CDR1 SGDLS and CDR2 YYNGEE come from the germline V gene. This CDR3 has 12 amino acids. CDR3 DNA sequence: TGTGCCAGCAGCGTTAGGGGCGCTGAAGCTTTCTTT. This encodes CASSVRGAEAFF.

The chain carries TRBV19 and TRBJ2-7; 10 bases align to TRBD2. Germline V gene lookup returns CDR1 LNHDA and CDR2 SQIVND (reference sequence). V lost 5 bases to trimming and J lost 5 bases; unmatched junction nucleotides: 12. The CDR3 loop spans 16 amino acids. Here the CDR3 reads CASSPRLAGRIDEQYF. The CDR3 bases are TGTGCCAGTAGTCCTAGACTAGCGGGCCGCATAGACGAGCAGTACTTC.

The chain combines TRBV5-6 with TRBJ1-5; tentative D call: TRBD1 (6 bases). The germline V gene encodes CDR1 SGHDT and CDR2 YYEEEE. Trimming cost V 1 base and J 6 bases, with 11 bases left between them. The CDR3 is made up of 14 amino acids. The CDR3 here is CASSLYRESQPQHF. The CDR3 DNA reads as TGTGCCAGCAGCTTGTACAGGGAAAGTCAGCCCCAGCATTTT.

The chain employs TRBV7-2 and TRBJ2-7; the match to TRBD2 covers 7 bases. The germline CDR1 and CDR2 sequences are SGHTA and FQGNSA. The junction had 5 bases not matched to a gene; V was cut back by 4 bases and J by 2 bases. The CDR3 loop spans 14 amino acids. CDR3: CASSSQAGPYEQYF. The CDR3, as DNA: TGTGCCAGCAGCTCCCAAGCGGGACCCTACGAGCAGTACTTC.

This rearrangement joins TRBV19 to TRBJ1-2, with TRBD1 as a possible D gene (5 bases). Germline assignment: CDR1 LNHDA and CDR2 SQIVND (reference sequence). The V end lost 6 bases, the J end lost 4 bases, and 15 bases lay between the germline ends. This CDR3 has 14 residues. The CDR3 DNA follows: TGTGCCAGTAGAATCGGACGGGGGGGCTATGGCTACACCTTC. Translation gives CASRIGRGGYGYTF.

This chain links TRBV2 with TRBJ2-7; 9 nucleotides align to TRBD2. The CDR3 sequence is 14 residues long. The junction had 8 bases not matched to a gene; V was cut back by 7 bases and J by 4 bases. Germline V CDR1 and CDR2: SNHLY, FYNNEI. For the CDR3, the DNA is TGTGCCAGCAAGGGCGGGAGGGCCTCTTACGAGCAGTACTTC. It codes for CASKGGRASYEQYF.